This T cell receptor (beta chain) was observed in a study of blood T cell repertoires in COVID-19 (dated by TCRdb to the early 2020s). Context from the whole study: Collaborator samples came from the United States, Italy and Spain and covered acute and convalescent phases of COVID-19. The repertoires were released in a freely available public database intended as a resource for research on the immune response to SARS-CoV-2. The prospective study material was composed of cDNA or gDNA derived from T cells, B-cell-depleted T cells, or PBMCs. Where available, HLA class I and class II types were taken from metadata supplied by the sample provider and were not determined by assay-based typing. The dataset comprised deeply sampled blood TCRbeta repertoires from subjects exposed to, actively infected with, or recovered from COVID-19. Samples came from the ongoing ImmuneRACE study (first 160 participants) plus 1,254 subjects from 6 global collaborators. Nearly every sample came with metadata listing a de-identified subject ID, COVID-19 status, age in years and sex.

V is shortened by 3 bases, J by 0 bases, and the region joining them spans 10 bases. Sequences LGHNA (CDR1) and YNFKEQ (CDR2) are obtained from the germline V gene. The CDR3 goes from the cysteine to the phenylalanine over 15 residues. Left in the record is the CDR3 DNA by itself, 45 bases read in frame from the first base. The collaborating institutions used their own protocols to collect whole blood in K2EDTA tubes. For TCRbeta analysis, collaborators shipped samples in one of three forms: frozen whole blood, isolated PBMCs, or DNA extracted from either of those sample types. TCRbeta CDR3 regions were amplified from genomic DNA using the immunoSEQ Assay, a bias-controlled multiplex PCR. From the authors' description of their analysis: Within the assay, amplification of reference gene primers was used to estimate how many nucleated cells each sample contained. To quantify the absolute abundance of each unique TCRbeta CDR3 rearrangement, sequence reads were collapsed and filtered. For each sample, productive Simpson clonality was calculated as the square root of Simpson's diversity index over productive rearrangements. The table was pulled from immuneACCESS by TCRdb, which kept in-frame rearrangements only. Such tables lose some clones; where checked, under half of the loss comes from unresolved V genes, and the rest has no known cause. V, J and clone size derive from that table, while D and trimming were established from the DNA sequence. The sample yields under 200,000 clones; 65% to 80% were counted once. The top ten hold 7% to 10% of the sample.

The study at large found these results: Clinical and demographic metadata were provided uncurated, with the amount varying by source and participant.

Comments on this clone: It lacks a known antigen. Base qualities are missing; no much larger clone stands one base away.

The source is a man in his sixties with acute or convalescent COVID-19. Here the chain combines TRBV4-2 and TRBJ2-3; a tentative D match to TRBD2 spans 5 bases. Material for sequencing was peripheral blood. The CDR3 region reads CASSQTRGSTDTQYF. The base sequence is TGTGCCAGCAGCCAGACTCGGGGAAGCACAGATACGCAGTATTTT.